These T cell receptor beta chains were read from a single sample in a study of regulatory T cells in long-lasting Graves disease. TCRdb re-derived calls from the multiplex PCR reads in MiXCR, one entry per CDR3 protein. The table shows some 220,000 distinct CDR3 sequences, with roughly 18% occurring only once. The same sample was also used in a study of T cells in Graves' hyperthyroidism and ophthalmopathy.

Sample: peripheral blood mononuclear cells (PBMCs), taken at new diagnosis, from a patient treated with antithyroid drugs. The receptors come from a woman in her 30s with Graves disease. CDR3s include the opening cysteine and the closing phenylalanine or tryptophan. A D gene is named only where the DNA matches it firmly. Size tells how often a clone was seen (once, few, many) or the class of an expanded clone, and some rows leave it out.

j_call,d_call,v_call,clone_size,cdr3_nt,cdr3_aa
TRBJ2-6,-,TRBV2,many,TGTGCCAGCAGTTTAGTCAGGGGCCTTCCCTCTGGGGCCAACGTCCTGACTTTC,CASSLVRGLPSGANVLTF
TRBJ1-2,-,TRBV28,many,TGTGCCAGCAGTTCCTTTTGGCCATCACAGGGCGTAAACATCTATGGCTACACCTTC,CASSSFWPSQGVNIYGYTF
TRBJ2-3,TRBD2,TRBV2,many,TGTGCCAGCAGTGGGGGGTTAGCGGGGGCCACAGATACGCAGTATTTT,CASSGGLAGATDTQYF
TRBJ2-7,TRBD2,TRBV6-2/TRBV6-3,many,TGTGCCAGCACCCTCGGGACTATCGACTACGAGCAGTACTTC,CASTLGTIDYEQYF
TRBJ1-2,-,TRBV6-1,many,TGTGCCAGCAGTGAAGCGAGGCCACTTGGCTACACCTTC,CASSEARPLGYTF
TRBJ2-7,-,TRBV7-9,many,TGTGCCAGCAGCCGTACTACCGGGAAAACGGACGAGCAGTACTTC,CASSRTTGKTDEQYF
TRBJ2-3,TRBD2,TRBV2,many,TGTGCCAGCAGTGGACGAAAACTAGCGGGGAGCACAGATACGCAGTATTTT,CASSGRKLAGSTDTQYF
TRBJ2-3,-,TRBV10-3,many,TGTGCCATCAGAGGGGACACAGATACGCAGTATTTT,CAIRGDTDTQYF
TRBJ1-1,-,TRBV7-2,many,TGTGCCAGCAGCTTAGTAGCGGGGGCCACTGAAGCTTTCTTT,CASSLVAGATEAFF
TRBJ2-4,-,TRBV30,many,TGTGCCTGGAGTATTAAGGGGGGAGGGAACATTCAGTACTTC,CAWSIKGGGNIQYF
TRBJ1-2,-,TRBV6-1,many,TGTGCCAGCAGGGGGACTAACTATGGCTACACCTTC,CASRGTNYGYTF
TRBJ1-1,-,TRBV5-1,few,TGCGCCAGCAGCTTGAGGGGGAGGAACATGAACACTGAAGCTTTCTTT,CASSLRGRNMNTEAFF
TRBJ2-1,TRBD2,TRBV20-1,-,TGCAGCGCACTAGCGGGCCGCAATGAGCAGTTCTTC,CSALAGRNEQFF
TRBJ2-5,TRBD2,TRBV27,many,TGTGCCAGCAGGCTTGGACTAGCGGGCCCTTGGGAATACTTC,CASRLGLAGPWEYF
TRBJ2-7,-,TRBV5-1,many,TGTGCCAGCAGCCCGGACGGAAACTCCTACGAGCAGTACTTC,CASSPDGNSYEQYF
TRBJ2-7,TRBD2,TRBV3-1,many,TGTGCCAGCAGCCAACGGGGACTAGCGATCGAGCAGTACTTC,CASSQRGLAIEQYF